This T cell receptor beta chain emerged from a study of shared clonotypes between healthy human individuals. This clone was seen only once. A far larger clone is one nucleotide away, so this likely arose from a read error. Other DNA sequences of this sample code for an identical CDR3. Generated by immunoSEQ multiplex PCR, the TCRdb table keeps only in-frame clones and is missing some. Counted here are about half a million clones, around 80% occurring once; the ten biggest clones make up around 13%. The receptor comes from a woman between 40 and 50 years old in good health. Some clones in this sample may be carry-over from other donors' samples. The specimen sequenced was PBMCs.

The CDR3 region is CASSPMDVSSFF. In DNA form, the CDR3 reads TGTGCTAGCAGCCCAATGGATGTCTCAAGTTTCTTT. The genes are TRBV7-9 and TRBJ1-1; D not resolved. The CDR3 is 12 residues long. Looked up from germline, CDR1 is SEHNR and CDR2 is FQNEAQ (reference sequence). Based on the CDR3 plus reference TRBV7-9 and TRBJ1-1, the full variable domain is DTGVSQNPRHKITKRGQNVTFRCDPISEHNRLYWYRQTLGQGPEFLTYFQNEAQLEKSRLLSDRFSAERPKGSFSTLEIQRTEQGDSAMYLCASSPMDVSSFFGQGTRLTVV.